A single T cell receptor beta chain is shown here with its context. The antigen remains unidentified. The CDR3 has 11 residues. CDR1 is MNHEY, CDR2 SVGAGI, per germline. The V gene lost 2 bases and the J gene lost 3 bases, with 2 bases spanning the gap. The data belong to a study of T cell responses to AZD1222 COVID-19 vaccine. Method: immunoSEQ multiplex PCR; TCRdb's copy keeps in-frame clones and lacks some. Of some 110,000 clones listed, 89% are singletons. Notes on the study in general: There were repertoire samples only from the period after the peak T cell response.

The J gene is TRBJ2-7, the V gene TRBV6-5; D is unresolved. The TCR originated in an adult in good health. Sequencing used peripheral blood, obtained on day 0 of AZD1222 vaccination. As DNA, the CDR3 is TGTGCCAGCAGTTACAACTACGAGCAGTACTTC. Amino acids: CASSYNYEQYF.